This T cell receptor (beta chain) was observed in a study of blood T cells in healthy people across ages. Broader study findings: Using unsorted PBMCs precluded a conclusive naive versus antigen-experienced comparison.

Together with a sample-barcoded 5' primer, a J-beta primer mix was included in a second PCR lasting roughly 6 to 12 cycles. TCRdb independently ran MiXCR on the 5' RACE reads; one entry per CDR3 protein. The top ten clones hold 3.7% of a sample with 800,000 or so distinct CDR3 sequences, 25% of them seen once. The germline V and J ends were trimmed by 4 bases and 4 bases, with 11 bases remaining between them. The CDR3 loop spans 14 amino acids. Germline V gives CDR1 MGHDK, CDR2 SYGVNS. Points on this clonotype: What it binds is unknown.

In addition, the sample was reused for a study of T cells of mothers and their children. As reported in that work: Material was donated by three healthy Caucasian mothers and their six children.

The sample comprised blood. The rearrangement joins TRBV25-1 to TRBJ2-1; D might be TRBD1 or TRBD2, each matching 5 bases. The sequence came from a boy aged 10-17 years in good health. The CDR3 DNA reads as TGTGCCAGCAGTGCCGGGGCGGCATACAATGAGCAGTTCTTC. Translated: CASSAGAAYNEQFF.